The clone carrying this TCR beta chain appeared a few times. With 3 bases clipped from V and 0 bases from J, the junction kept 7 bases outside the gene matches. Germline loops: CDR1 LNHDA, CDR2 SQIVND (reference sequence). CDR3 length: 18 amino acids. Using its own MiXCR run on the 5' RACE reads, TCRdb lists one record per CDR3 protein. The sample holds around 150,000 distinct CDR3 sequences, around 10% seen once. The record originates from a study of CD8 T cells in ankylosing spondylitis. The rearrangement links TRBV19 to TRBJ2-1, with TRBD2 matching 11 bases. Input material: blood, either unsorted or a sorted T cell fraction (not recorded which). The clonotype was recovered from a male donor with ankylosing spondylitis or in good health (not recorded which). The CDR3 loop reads CASSILAGGVRSYNEQFF. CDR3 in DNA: TGTGCCAGTAGTATTCTAGCGGGGGGCGTACGCTCCTACAATGAGCAGTTCTTC.